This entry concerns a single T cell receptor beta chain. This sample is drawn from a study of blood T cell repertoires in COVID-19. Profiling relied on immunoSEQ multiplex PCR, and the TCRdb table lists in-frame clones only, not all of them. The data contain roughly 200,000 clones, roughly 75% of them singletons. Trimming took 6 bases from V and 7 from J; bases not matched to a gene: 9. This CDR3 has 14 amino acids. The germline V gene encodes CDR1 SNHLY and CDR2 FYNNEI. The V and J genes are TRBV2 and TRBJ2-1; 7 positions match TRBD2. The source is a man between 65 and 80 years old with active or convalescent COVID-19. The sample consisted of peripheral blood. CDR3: CASRQLAEANEQFF. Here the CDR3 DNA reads TGTGCCAGCAGGCAGCTAGCGGAGGCAAATGAGCAGTTCTTC.